This is a list of T cell receptor beta chains from one sample in a study of cytomegalovirus exposure and HLA in healthy donors. Some clones are missing from TCRdb's copy, which holds only in-frame ones; the method was immunoSEQ multiplex PCR. The specimen's table records approximately 68,000 clones. Sequenced: PBMCs. The receptor source for this set is a female donor in good health and CMV-seropositive. CDR3s include the opening cysteine and the closing phenylalanine or tryptophan.

cdr3_aa: CASSEVRRSEQYF; j_call: TRBJ2-7; v_call: TRBV6-1
cdr3_aa: CATSRRLAGVYNEQFF; j_call: TRBJ2-1; v_call: TRBV15
cdr3_aa: CASSDREGQPQHF; j_call: TRBJ1-5; v_call: TRBV6-5
cdr3_aa: CASSTGVRETQYF; j_call: TRBJ2-5; v_call: TRBV7-8
cdr3_aa: CASSYSQASYEQYF; j_call: TRBJ2-7; v_call: TRBV6-5
cdr3_aa: CASRARQPYEQYF; j_call: TRBJ2-7; v_call: TRBV6-1
cdr3_aa: CASSGGQNNEQFF; j_call: TRBJ2-1; v_call: TRBV5-1
cdr3_aa: CASSTREVNSPLHF; j_call: TRBJ1-6; v_call: TRBV7-9
cdr3_aa: CASSFTGVVNEQYF; j_call: TRBJ2-7; v_call: TRBV13
cdr3_aa: CASSPTGPNYGYTF; j_call: TRBJ1-2; v_call: TRBV19
cdr3_aa: CASSRVITETQYF; j_call: TRBJ2-5; v_call: TRBV4-2
cdr3_aa: CASSVGQGANQPQHF; j_call: TRBJ1-5; v_call: TRBV9
cdr3_aa: CASSQVTRGTEAFF; j_call: TRBJ1-1; v_call: TRBV4-3
cdr3_aa: CASGGGTDTQYF; j_call: TRBJ2-3; v_call: TRBV7-9
cdr3_aa: CASSLEGGLHNEQFF; j_call: TRBJ2-1; v_call: TRBV5-1